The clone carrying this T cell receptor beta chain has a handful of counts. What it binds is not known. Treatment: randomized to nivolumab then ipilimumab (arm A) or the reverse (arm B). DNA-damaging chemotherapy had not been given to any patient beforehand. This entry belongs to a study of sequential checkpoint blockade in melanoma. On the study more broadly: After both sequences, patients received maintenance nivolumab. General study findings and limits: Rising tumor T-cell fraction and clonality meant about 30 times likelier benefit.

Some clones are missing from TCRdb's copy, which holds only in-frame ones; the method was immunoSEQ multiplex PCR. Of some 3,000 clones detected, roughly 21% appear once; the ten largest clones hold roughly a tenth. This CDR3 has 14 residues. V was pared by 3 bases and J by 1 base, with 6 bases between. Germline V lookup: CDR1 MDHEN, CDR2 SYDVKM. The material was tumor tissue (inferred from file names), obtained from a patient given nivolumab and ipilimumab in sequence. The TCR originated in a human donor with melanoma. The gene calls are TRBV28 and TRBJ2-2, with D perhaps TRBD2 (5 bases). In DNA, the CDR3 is TGTGCCAGCAGTTTTGGAGGGAACACCGGGGAGCTGTTTTTT. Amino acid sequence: CASSFGGNTGELFF.